This T cell receptor beta chain is from a study of T cells after yellow fever vaccination (dated by TCRdb to the late 2010s). In the study overall: Libraries from fractions with low cell numbers were prepared with the SMART-Seq v4 Ultra Low Input RNA kit. To track T-cell clones before and after primary and booster YFV17D yellow fever vaccination, bulk TCR alpha and beta repertoires were sequenced longitudinally. The cohort comprised two healthy male donors, one aged 18 to 29 and one aged 30 to 40 years. Bulk PBMC replicates and cell subsets were isolated from blood drawn at multiple timepoints before and after both primary and secondary immunization. Overall study results and their limits: The secondary T-cell response was found to be weaker but faster than the primary response, with a peak reached on day 5 rather than on day 15. Because the study included only a couple of donors, the extent to which the findings can be generalized is limited. Most clones expanded after primary vaccination (approximately 95% of CD4 and around 89% of CD8) were re-detected after the booster, suggesting that broad memory maintenance occurred. A small fraction of clonotypes appeared in both the CD4 and CD8 compartments, likely as a result of convergent recombination. FACS-sorted repertoires could contain abundant contaminating clonotypes from the bulk population, so computational filtering was required.

Trimmed from V: 2 bases; trimmed from J: 8 bases; junction bases lacking a gene match: 5. Measured from the cysteine to the phenylalanine, the CDR3 is 14 residues long. Kept here is only the CDR3 DNA, which spans 42 bases and is read in frame from base 1. CDR1 and CDR2, looked up from the germline V gene, are MNHNS and SASEGT. Reading the label with the study, this specimen's treatment or condition is: live attenuated yellow fever vaccine strain. Two biological replicates of bulk PBMCs were collected at each blood-draw timepoint. A standard Ficoll-Paque protocol was used to isolate PBMCs from peripheral blood. TriZol was used to extract RNA from bulk PBMCs, from CD4 and CD8 fractions, and from dextramer-positive and dextramer-negative fractions. Concerning this clonotype itself: Its antigen has not been determined. Base quality data are lacking; no much larger clone is found one base away.

TCR cDNA was made using 5'RACE template switching, a step that added a universal primer site and unique molecular identifiers. Priming of cDNA synthesis was performed from both the TCR alpha and TCR beta constant segments. Two PCR steps were used to amplify libraries, with sample barcodes and sequencing adapters being added in the second step. Sequencing of libraries was done on Illumina HiSeq 2500 (2x100 bp) or NovaSeq (2x150 bp). Under the source paper's analysis protocol: Reads were demultiplexed and collapsed into UMI consensus sequences with MIGEC, and V(D)J alignment was performed with MiXCR. Using edgeR on replicate PBMC samples, clonotypes were called vaccine-responding if FDR was below 0.01 and the log2 fold change was above 5 up to day 15. Bulk clonotypes were assigned CD4 or CD8 identity according to which sequenced CD4 or CD8 repertoire held them at higher abundance. TCRdb reprocessing: public reads trimmed at Q25 with fastp, clones called with MiXCR, in-frame beta chains kept. CDR3 protein sequences are deduplicated, and each keeps its most common genes and DNA. TCRdb, rather than the study authors, made the V and J calls. Within this sample are approximately 600,000 distinct CDR3 sequences, with 9% to 15% of them counted one time only. The ten biggest clones cover 14% to 15% of the sample.

The receptor chain draws on TRBV6-1 and TRBJ2-2, with TRBD1 matching 7 junction bases. The receptor was derived from a man aged 30-40 years who received the YFV17D yellow fever vaccine. The material sequenced was PBMCs, taken on the day of the yellow fever booster vaccination. The nucleotide sequence is given as TGTGCCAGCAGTGAATCAGGGGGTATAGGGGAGCTGTTTTTT. This encodes CASSESGGIGELFF.